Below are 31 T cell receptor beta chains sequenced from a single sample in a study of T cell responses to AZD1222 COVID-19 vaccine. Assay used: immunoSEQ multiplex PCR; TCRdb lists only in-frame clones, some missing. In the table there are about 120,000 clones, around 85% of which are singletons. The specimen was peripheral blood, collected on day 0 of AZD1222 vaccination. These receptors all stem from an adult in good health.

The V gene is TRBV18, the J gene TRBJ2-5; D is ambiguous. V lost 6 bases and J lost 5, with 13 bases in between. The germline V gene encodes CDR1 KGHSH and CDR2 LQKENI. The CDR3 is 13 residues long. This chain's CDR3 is CASSGSLRETQYF. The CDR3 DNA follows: TGTGCCAGCTCGGGATCTTTGAGGGAGACCCAGTACTTC.

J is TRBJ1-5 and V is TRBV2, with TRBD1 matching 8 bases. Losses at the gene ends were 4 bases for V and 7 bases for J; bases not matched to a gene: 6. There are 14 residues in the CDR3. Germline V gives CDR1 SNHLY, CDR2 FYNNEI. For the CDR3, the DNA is TGTGCCAGCAGTGTCCAGGGGGCAAGGCAGCCCCAGCATTTT. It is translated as CASSVQGARQPQHF.

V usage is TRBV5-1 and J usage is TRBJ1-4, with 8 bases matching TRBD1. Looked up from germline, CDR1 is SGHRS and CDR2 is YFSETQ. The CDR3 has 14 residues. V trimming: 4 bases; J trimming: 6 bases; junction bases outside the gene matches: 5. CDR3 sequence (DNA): TGCGCCAGCAGCCAGGACAGGGTTTATGAAAAACTGTTTTTT. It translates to CASSQDRVYEKLFF.

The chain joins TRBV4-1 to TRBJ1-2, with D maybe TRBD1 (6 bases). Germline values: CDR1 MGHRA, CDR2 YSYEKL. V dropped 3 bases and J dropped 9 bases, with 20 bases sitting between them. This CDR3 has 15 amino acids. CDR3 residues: CASSHSIPRQDRYTF. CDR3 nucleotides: TGCGCCAGCAGCCACTCAATTCCTCGACAGGACCGCTACACCTTC.

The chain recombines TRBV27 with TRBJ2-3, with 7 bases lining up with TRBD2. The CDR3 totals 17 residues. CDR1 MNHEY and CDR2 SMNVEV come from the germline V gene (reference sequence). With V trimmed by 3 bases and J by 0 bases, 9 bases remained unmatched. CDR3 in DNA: TGTGCCAGCAGTTTGGCGGGGGTCCCCAGAAGCACAGATACGCAGTATTTT. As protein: CASSLAGVPRSTDTQYF.

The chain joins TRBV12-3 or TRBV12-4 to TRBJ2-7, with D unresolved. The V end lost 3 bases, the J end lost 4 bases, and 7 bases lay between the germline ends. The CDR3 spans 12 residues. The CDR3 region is CASSLHRYEQYF. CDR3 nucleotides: TGTGCCAGCAGTTTGCACCGGTACGAGCAGTACTTC.

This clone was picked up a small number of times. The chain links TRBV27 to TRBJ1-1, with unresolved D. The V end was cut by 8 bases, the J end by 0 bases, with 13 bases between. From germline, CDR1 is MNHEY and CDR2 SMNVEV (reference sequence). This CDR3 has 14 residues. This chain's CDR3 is CASCTLEMNTEAFF. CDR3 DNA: TGTGCCAGCTGCACACTAGAGATGAACACTGAAGCTTTCTTT.

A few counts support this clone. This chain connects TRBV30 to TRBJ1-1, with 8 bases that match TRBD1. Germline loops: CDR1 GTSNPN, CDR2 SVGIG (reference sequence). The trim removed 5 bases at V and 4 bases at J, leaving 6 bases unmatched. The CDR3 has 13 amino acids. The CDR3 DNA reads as TGTGCCTGGGCCGGAGGGACAGGCACTGAAGCTTTCTTT. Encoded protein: CAWAGGTGTEAFF. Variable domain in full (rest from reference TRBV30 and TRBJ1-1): SQTIHQWPATLVQPVGSPLSLECTVEGTSNPNLYWYRQAAGRGLQLLFYSVGIGQISSEVPQNLSASRPQDRQFILSSKKLLLSDSGFYLCAWAGGTGTEAFFGQGTRLTVV.

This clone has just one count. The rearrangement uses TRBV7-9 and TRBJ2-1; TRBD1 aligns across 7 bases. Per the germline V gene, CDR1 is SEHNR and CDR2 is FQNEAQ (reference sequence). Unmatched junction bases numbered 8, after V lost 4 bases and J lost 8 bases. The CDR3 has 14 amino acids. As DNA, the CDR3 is TGTGCCAGCAGCTCTAGCAAGGGGGCCCATGAGCAGTTCTTC. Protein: CASSSSKGAHEQFF.

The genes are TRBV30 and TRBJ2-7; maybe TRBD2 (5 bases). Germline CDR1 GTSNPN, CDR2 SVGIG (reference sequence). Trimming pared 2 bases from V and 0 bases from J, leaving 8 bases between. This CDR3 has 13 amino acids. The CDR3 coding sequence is TGTGCCTGGAGTATAGCGAACTCCTACGAGCAGTACTTC. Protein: CAWSIANSYEQYF. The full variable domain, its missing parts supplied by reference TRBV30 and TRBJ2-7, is SQTIHQWPATLVQPVGSPLSLECTVEGTSNPNLYWYRQAAGRGLQLLFYSVGIGQISSEVPQNLSASRPQDRQFILSSKKLLLSDSGFYLCAWSIANSYEQYFGPGTRLTVT.

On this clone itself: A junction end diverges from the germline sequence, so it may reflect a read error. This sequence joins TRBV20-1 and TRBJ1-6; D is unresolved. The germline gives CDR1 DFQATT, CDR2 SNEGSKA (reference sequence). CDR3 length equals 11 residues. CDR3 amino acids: CSARDNSPLHF. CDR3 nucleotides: TGCAGTGCTAGGGATAACTCACCCCTCCACTTT.

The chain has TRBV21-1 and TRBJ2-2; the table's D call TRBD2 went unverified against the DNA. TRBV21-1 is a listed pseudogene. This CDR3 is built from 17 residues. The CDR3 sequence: CASSATLMSLNTGELFF. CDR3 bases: TGTGCCAGCAGCGCCACTCTTATGTCCCTGAACACCGGGGAGCTGTTTTTT.

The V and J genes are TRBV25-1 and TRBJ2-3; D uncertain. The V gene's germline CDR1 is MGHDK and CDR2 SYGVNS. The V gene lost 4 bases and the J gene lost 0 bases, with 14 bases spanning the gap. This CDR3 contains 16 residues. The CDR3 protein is CASSASPVASTDTQYF. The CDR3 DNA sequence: TGTGCCAGCAGTGCATCCCCCGTCGCTAGCACAGATACGCAGTATTTT.

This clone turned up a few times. The CDR3 DNA reads as TGCGCCAGCAGGGCGGACGGGAACACTGAAGCTTTCTTT. Encoded protein: CASRADGNTEAFF. The chain joins TRBV5-1 to TRBJ1-1; D unclear. This CDR3 region has 13 residues. From germline, CDR1 is SGHRS and CDR2 YFSETQ. Trimming pared 5 bases from V and 1 base from J, leaving 9 bases between.

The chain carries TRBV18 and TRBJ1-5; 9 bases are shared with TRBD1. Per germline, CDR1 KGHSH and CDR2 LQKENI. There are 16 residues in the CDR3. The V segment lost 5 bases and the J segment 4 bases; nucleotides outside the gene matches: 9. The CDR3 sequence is CASSTGTGSGNQPQHF. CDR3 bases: TGTGCCAGCTCAACGGGGACAGGGAGCGGTAATCAGCCCCAGCATTTT.

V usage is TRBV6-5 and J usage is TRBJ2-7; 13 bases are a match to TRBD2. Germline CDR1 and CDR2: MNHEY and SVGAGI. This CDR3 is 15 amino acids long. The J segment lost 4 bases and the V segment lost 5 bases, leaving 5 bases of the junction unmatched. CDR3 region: CASSIRTSGSYEQYF. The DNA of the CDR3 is TGTGCCAGCAGTATCCGGACTAGCGGGAGTTACGAGCAGTACTTC.

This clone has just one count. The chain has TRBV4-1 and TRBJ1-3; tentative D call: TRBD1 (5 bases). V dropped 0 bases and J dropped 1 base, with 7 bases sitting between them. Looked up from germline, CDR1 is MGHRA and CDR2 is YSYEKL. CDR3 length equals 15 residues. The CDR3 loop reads CASSQDRVSGNTIYF. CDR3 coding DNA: TGCGCCAGCAGCCAAGACAGGGTGTCTGGAAACACCATATATTTT.

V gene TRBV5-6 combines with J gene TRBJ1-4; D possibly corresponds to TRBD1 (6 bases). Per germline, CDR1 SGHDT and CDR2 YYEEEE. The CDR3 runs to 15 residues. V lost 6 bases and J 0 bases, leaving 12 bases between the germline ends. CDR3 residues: CASTQTGATNEKLFF. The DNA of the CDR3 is TGTGCCAGCACACAGACAGGAGCAACTAATGAAAAACTGTTTTTT.

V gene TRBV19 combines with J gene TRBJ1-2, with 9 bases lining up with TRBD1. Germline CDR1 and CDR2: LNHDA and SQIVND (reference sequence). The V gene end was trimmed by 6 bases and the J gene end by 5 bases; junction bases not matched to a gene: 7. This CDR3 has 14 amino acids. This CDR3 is CASRPDRGLYGYTF. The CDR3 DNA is TGTGCCAGTAGACCGGACAGGGGTTTGTATGGCTACACCTTC.

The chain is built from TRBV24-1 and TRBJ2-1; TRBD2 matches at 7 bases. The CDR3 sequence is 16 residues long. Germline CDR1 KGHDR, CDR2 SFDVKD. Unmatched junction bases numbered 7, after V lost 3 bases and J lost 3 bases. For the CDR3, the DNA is TGTGCCACCAGTGATGGGTCTAGCGGCATCTACAATGAGCAGTTCTTC. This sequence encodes CATSDGSSGIYNEQFF.

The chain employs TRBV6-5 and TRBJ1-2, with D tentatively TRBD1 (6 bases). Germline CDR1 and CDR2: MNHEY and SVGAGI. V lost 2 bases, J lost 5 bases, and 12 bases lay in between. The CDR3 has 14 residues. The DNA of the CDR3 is TGTGCCAGCAGTTACGGCCGGGGGGCTTATGGCTACACCTTC. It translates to CASSYGRGAYGYTF.

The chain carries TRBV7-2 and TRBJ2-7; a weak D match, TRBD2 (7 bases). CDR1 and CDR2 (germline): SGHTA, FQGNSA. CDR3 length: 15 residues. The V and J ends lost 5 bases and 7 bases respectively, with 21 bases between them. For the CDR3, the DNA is TGTGCCAGCAGCCCTAGGGGGGGACAAACGCTAGAGCAGTACTTC. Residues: CASSPRGGQTLEQYF.

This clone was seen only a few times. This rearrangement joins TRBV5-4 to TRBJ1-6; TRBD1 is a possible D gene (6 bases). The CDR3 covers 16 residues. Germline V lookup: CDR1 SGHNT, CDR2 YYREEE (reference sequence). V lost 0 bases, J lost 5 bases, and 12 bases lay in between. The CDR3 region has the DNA TGTGCCAGCAGCTTGGGTCCACAGGGTGATAATTCACCCCTCCACTTT. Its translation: CASSLGPQGDNSPLHF.

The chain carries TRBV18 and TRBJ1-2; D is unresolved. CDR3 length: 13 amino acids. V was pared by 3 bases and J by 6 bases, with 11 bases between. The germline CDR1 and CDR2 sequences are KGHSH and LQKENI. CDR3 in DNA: TGTGCCAGCTCACCGGAGGCTTCGGATGGCTACACCTTC. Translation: CASSPEASDGYTF.

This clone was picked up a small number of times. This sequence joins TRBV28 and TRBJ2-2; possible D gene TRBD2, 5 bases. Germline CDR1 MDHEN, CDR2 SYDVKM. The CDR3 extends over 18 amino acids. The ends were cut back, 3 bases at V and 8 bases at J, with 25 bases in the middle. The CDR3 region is CASSFIFTGLRNKGELFF. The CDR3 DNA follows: TGTGCCAGCAGTTTTATTTTCACGGGGTTGAGGAACAAGGGGGAGCTGTTTTTT. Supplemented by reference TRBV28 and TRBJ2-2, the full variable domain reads DVKVTQSSRYLVKRTGEKVFLECVQDMDHENMFWYRQDPGLGLRLIYFSYDVKMKEKGDIPEGYSVSREKKERFSLILESASTNQTSMYLCASSFIFTGLRNKGELFFGEGSRLTVL.

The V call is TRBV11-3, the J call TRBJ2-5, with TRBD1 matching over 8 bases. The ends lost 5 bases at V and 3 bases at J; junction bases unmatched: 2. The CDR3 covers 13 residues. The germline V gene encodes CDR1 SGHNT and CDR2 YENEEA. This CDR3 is CASSGDRKETQYF. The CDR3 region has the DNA TGTGCCAGCAGCGGGGACAGGAAAGAGACCCAGTACTTC.

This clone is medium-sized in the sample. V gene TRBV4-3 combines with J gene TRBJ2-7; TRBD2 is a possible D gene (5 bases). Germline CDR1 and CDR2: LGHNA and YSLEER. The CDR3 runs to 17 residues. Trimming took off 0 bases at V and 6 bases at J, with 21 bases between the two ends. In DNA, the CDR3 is TGCGCCAGCAGCCAAGAATACGTGCAAGAAGGGAGCTTCGAGCAGTACTTC. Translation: CASSQEYVQEGSFEQYF.

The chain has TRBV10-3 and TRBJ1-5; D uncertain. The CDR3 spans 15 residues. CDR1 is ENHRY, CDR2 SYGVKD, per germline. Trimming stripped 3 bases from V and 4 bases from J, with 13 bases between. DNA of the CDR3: TGTGCCATCAGTGATTTCGGACGGACTAATCAGCCCCAGCATTTT. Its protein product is CAISDFGRTNQPQHF.

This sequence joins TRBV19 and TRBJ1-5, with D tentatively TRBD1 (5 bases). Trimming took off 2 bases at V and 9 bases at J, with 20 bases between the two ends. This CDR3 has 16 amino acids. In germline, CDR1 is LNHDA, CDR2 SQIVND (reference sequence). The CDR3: CASSINPSRSGWPQHF. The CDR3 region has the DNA TGTGCCAGTAGTATAAACCCGAGCAGGTCAGGGTGGCCCCAGCATTTT.

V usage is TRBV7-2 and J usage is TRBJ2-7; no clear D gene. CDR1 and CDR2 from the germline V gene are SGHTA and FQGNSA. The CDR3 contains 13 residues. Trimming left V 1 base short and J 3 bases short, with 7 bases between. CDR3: CASSLVGNYEQYF. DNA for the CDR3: TGTGCCAGCAGCTTAGTGGGCAACTACGAGCAGTACTTC.

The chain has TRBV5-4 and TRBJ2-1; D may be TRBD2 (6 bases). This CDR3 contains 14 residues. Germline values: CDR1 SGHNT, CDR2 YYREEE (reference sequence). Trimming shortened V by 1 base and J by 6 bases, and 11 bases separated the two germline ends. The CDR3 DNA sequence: TGTGCCAGCAGCTTGCCCTCTAGCGTCAATGAGCAGTTCTTC. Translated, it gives CASSLPSSVNEQFF.